The rows below give T cell receptor beta chains drawn from one sample of a study of blood T cell repertoires in COVID-19. Sequencing used immunoSEQ multiplex PCR; TCRdb keeps in-frame clones, though not all of them. The top ten clones hold 5.5% to 8.5% of a sample with some 99,000 clones, roughly 84% of them seen once. The sequenced material came from peripheral blood. The receptors derive from a woman in her forties or fifties with acute or convalescent COVID-19. Each CDR3 is given with its conserved first and last residue.

CDR3aa: CASSLRGSNSPLHF
v_gene: TRBV5-8
j_gene: TRBJ1-6

CDR3aa: CASSQNQAEAFF
v_gene: TRBV3-1/TRBV3-2
j_gene: TRBJ1-1

CDR3aa: CASSDSRGGGYTF
v_gene: TRBV6-5
j_gene: TRBJ1-2

CDR3aa: CATKTTAGGLNTEAFF
v_gene: TRBV15
j_gene: TRBJ1-1

CDR3aa: CASGLRSSRTGLFF
v_gene: TRBV12-5
j_gene: TRBJ1-4

CDR3aa: CASSHSYGYTF
v_gene: TRBV3-1/TRBV3-2
j_gene: TRBJ1-2

CDR3aa: CASSQEPQDSNSNQPQHF
v_gene: TRBV4-1
j_gene: TRBJ1-5

CDR3aa: CASSLGPGLDF
v_gene: TRBV5-6
j_gene: TRBJ1-2

CDR3aa: CASSQLGDLNTEAFF
v_gene: TRBV14
j_gene: TRBJ1-1

CDR3aa: CASSERAGLTNEKLFF
v_gene: TRBV6-1
j_gene: TRBJ1-4

CDR3aa: CASSSTGTLNYGYTF
v_gene: TRBV6-5
j_gene: TRBJ1-2

CDR3aa: CASSQRGIVSEKLFF
v_gene: TRBV5-1
j_gene: TRBJ1-4

CDR3aa: CASSPGQNTEAFF
v_gene: TRBV5-1
j_gene: TRBJ1-1

CDR3aa: CAWNPTGSPYEQYF
v_gene: TRBV30
j_gene: TRBJ2-7

CDR3aa: CASSQWGGAGAYEQYF
v_gene: TRBV16
j_gene: TRBJ2-7

CDR3aa: CASSSRIPGGVYTF
v_gene: TRBV6-5
j_gene: TRBJ1-2

CDR3aa: CASSQGLAESTDTQYF
v_gene: TRBV11-2
j_gene: TRBJ2-3

CDR3aa: CASSIEQGTEAFF
v_gene: TRBV19
j_gene: TRBJ1-1

CDR3aa: CASTPGGPRNEQFF
v_gene: TRBV5-4
j_gene: TRBJ2-1

CDR3aa: CASSQGMNTEAFF
v_gene: TRBV12-3/TRBV12-4
j_gene: TRBJ1-1

CDR3aa: CASRTRGQDYNEQFF
v_gene: TRBV19
j_gene: TRBJ2-1

CDR3aa: CASRPGTSSETQYF
v_gene: TRBV5-4
j_gene: TRBJ2-5

CDR3aa: CASSINTGTPNYGYTF
v_gene: TRBV5-1
j_gene: TRBJ1-2

CDR3aa: CASSYSNGGEAQHF
v_gene: TRBV6-6
j_gene: TRBJ1-5

CDR3aa: CASTSENRFYEQYF
v_gene: TRBV2
j_gene: TRBJ2-7

CDR3aa: CASSLMRNTGELFF
v_gene: TRBV7-2
j_gene: TRBJ2-2

CDR3aa: CASSSQTGTYEQYF
v_gene: TRBV6-5
j_gene: TRBJ2-7

CDR3aa: CASSIQGLTGELFF
v_gene: TRBV19
j_gene: TRBJ2-2

CDR3aa: CASSPMVGGDSPLHF
v_gene: TRBV5-1
j_gene: TRBJ1-6

CDR3aa: CASSKQGNPLNEKLFF
v_gene: TRBV9
j_gene: TRBJ1-4

CDR3aa: CASSLVAGSPGELFF
v_gene: TRBV5-1
j_gene: TRBJ2-2

CDR3aa: CASSEDEGWRGGYTF
v_gene: TRBV6-1
j_gene: TRBJ1-2

CDR3aa: CATGQGAEYEQYF
v_gene: TRBV18
j_gene: TRBJ2-7

CDR3aa: CASSFQGNTEAFF
v_gene: TRBV7-3
j_gene: TRBJ1-1

CDR3aa: CASSLQGAQTEAFF
v_gene: TRBV5-1
j_gene: TRBJ1-1

CDR3aa: CASGSDRPNQPQHF
v_gene: TRBV12-5
j_gene: TRBJ1-5

CDR3aa: CASNPGLSSPLHF
v_gene: TRBV2
j_gene: TRBJ1-6

CDR3aa: CASSKDSRGSYEQYF
v_gene: TRBV19
j_gene: TRBJ2-7

CDR3aa: CASQGAENTEAFF
v_gene: TRBV6-4
j_gene: TRBJ1-1

CDR3aa: CATATGSSGNTIYF
v_gene: TRBV19
j_gene: TRBJ1-3

CDR3aa: CASSLDTDSRNEKLFF
v_gene: TRBV7-9
j_gene: TRBJ1-4

CDR3aa: CASSLRDRGHEQYF
v_gene: TRBV11-1
j_gene: TRBJ2-7

CDR3aa: CASSPVTGGAYGYTF
v_gene: TRBV7-2
j_gene: TRBJ1-2

CDR3aa: CAWNTVRTGLYNEQFF
v_gene: TRBV30
j_gene: TRBJ2-1

CDR3aa: CASRGAEYQPQHF
v_gene: TRBV10-3
j_gene: TRBJ1-5

CDR3aa: CASSQDRGRNTIYF
v_gene: TRBV14
j_gene: TRBJ1-3

CDR3aa: CASSYSEGFNNSPLHF
v_gene: TRBV6-5
j_gene: TRBJ1-6

CDR3aa: CAWSLTRNTEAFF
v_gene: TRBV30
j_gene: TRBJ1-1